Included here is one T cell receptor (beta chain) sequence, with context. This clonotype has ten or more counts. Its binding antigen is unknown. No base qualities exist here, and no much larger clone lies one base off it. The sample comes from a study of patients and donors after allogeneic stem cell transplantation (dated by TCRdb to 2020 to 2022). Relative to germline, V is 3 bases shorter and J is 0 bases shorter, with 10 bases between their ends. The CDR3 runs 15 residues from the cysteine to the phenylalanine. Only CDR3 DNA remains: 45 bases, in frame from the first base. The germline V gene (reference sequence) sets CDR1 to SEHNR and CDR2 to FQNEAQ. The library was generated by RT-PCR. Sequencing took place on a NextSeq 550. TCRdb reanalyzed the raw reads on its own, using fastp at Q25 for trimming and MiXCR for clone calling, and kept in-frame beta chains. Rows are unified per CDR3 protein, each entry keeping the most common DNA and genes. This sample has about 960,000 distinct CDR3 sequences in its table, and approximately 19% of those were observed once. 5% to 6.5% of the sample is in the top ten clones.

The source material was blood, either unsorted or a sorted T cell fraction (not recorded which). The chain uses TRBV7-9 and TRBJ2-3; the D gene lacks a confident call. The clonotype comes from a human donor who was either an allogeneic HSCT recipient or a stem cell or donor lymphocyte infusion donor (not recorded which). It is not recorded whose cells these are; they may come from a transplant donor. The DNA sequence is TGTGCCAGCAGCTTTAGGCTTCCTAGCACAGATACGCAGTATTTT. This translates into CASSFRLPSTDTQYF.